There are many counts of the clone carrying this T cell receptor (beta chain). Its matching antigen is unknown. These data are taken from a study of neurological immune-mediated disorders. Overall study results and limits: The greatest TCR clonal expansion appeared in HTLV-1-associated myelopathy and the smallest, falling below healthy controls, in multiple sclerosis. Phylogenetic grouping put 18 of 34 multiple sclerosis patients' repertoires into one related-CDR3 cluster, a possible signature. The multiple sclerosis repertoire cluster was associated with no clinical or MRI feature.

Trimming removed 4 bases from V and 5 bases from J, with 9 bases in between. The CDR3 is 12 amino acids. Germline V gene lookup returns CDR1 DFQATT and CDR2 SNEGSKA (reference sequence). Using its own MiXCR run on the 5' RACE reads, TCRdb lists one record per CDR3 protein. In the table there are 66,000 or so distinct CDR3 sequences, 4% to 6% of which are singletons. It was from 2 million PBMCs stored at -80 C that the unsorted libraries were obtained. The clonotype was recovered from a woman aged 25 to 39 with multiple sclerosis. The V and J genes are TRBV20-1 and TRBJ2-1, with D possibly being TRBD1 or TRBD2 (5 bases each). The sample was PBMCs. CDR3 region: CSATGTHNEQFF. CDR3 bases: TGCAGTGCTACCGGGACCCACAATGAGCAGTTCTTC.